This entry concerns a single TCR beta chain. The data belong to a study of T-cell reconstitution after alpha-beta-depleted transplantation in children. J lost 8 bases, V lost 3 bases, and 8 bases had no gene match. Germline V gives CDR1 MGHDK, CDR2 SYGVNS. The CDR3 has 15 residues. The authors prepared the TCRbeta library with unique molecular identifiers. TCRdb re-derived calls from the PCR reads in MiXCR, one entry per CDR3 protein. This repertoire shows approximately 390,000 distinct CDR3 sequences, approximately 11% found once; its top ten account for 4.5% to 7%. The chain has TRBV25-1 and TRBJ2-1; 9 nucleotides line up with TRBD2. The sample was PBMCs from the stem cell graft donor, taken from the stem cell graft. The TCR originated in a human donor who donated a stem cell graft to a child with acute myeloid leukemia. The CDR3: CASSEGRAGGDEQFF. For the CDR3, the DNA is TGTGCCAGCAGTGAGGGCCGAGCGGGAGGCGATGAGCAGTTCTTC.